The rows below give T cell receptor beta chains drawn from one sample of a study of tumor and adjacent non-tumor tissue in lung cancer. TCRdb reprocessed the multiplex PCR reads with MiXCR, giving one entry per CDR3 protein. This table holds some 70,000 distinct CDR3 sequences, 55% to 70% found once. The specimen sequenced was distant non-tumor lung tissue. The receptors shown here come from a woman aged 50 to 60 with non-small cell lung cancer. Each CDR3 is given with its conserved first and last residue. A D gene is named only where the DNA matches it firmly. Rows may omit the clone size; those that give it use once, few, many or a size class.

TRBV7-9	TRBJ2-7	TRBD1	many	TGTGCCAGCAGCTCGGGACAGGGGTATAGCGAGCAGTACTTC	CASSSGQGYSEQYF
TRBV20-1	TRBJ1-5	NA	NA	TGCAGTGCCAACTGGTCCCCGAATCAGCCCCAGCATTTT	CSANWSPNQPQHF
TRBV24-1	TRBJ2-1	TRBD2	NA	TGTGCCATCAGTGACCGGACTAGGTTTGACGATGAGCAGATCTTC	CAISDRTRFDDEQIF
TRBV11-2	TRBJ2-7	TRBD1	NA	TGTGCCATCAGCTTCGGGACAGGGGTTACCTATAAGCAGTACTTC	CAISFGTGVTYKQYF
TRBV28	TRBJ2-5	NA	NA	TGTGCCAGCAGTTTCAACAGGAGGGCCGTGGAGACCCAGTACTTC	CASSFNRRAVETQYF
TRBV30	TRBJ2-6	NA	NA	TGTGCCTGGAGTTTAGGAGGGACTGGGGCCAACGTCCTGACTTTC	CAWSLGGTGANVLTF
TRBV11-1	TRBJ1-5	NA	NA	TGTGCCAGCAGCTCAGAAGCGGTGGGGGGGGCCACAGATACGCAGCATTTT	CASSSEAVGGATDTQHF
TRBV29-1	TRBJ2-7	NA	NA	TGCAGAGTTCCCGGGACCTACGAGCAATACTTC	CRVPGTYEQYF
TRBV10-2	TRBJ1-6	TRBD1	many	TGCGCCAGCAGTGAAGGGGGCAATTCACCCCTCCACTTT	CASSEGGNSPLHF
TRBV14	TRBJ2-7	NA	NA	TGTGCCAGCAGCCAAACCTCCTACGAGCAGTACTTC	CASSQTSYEQYF
TRBV5-1	TRBJ2-7	TRBD2	NA	TGCGCCAGCAGATTGGCCAGGAGCGGGAGGGACGAGCAGTACTTC	CASRLARSGRDEQYF
TRBV11-2	TRBJ1-1	NA	NA	TGTGCCAGCAGCTTACCCACCGGGTTGAACAGTGAAGCTTTCTTT	CASSLPTGLNSEAFF
TRBV20-1	TRBJ2-1	TRBD2	many	TGCAGTGCGATCCTTCTAGCGGGGACCTACAATGAGCAGTTCTTC	CSAILLAGTYNEQFF
TRBV7-9	TRBJ2-7	TRBD1	NA	TGTGCCAGCAGCTCCTCGGGACAGGGCAACTACGAGCAGTACTTC	CASSSSGQGNYEQYF
TRBV28	TRBJ2-7	NA	many	TGTGCCAGCAGTAATACTAGTTACCCAGGGGCTTTCCACTACGAGCAGTACTTC	CASSNTSYPGAFHYEQYF
TRBV5-1	TRBJ2-1	NA	many	TGCGCCAGCAGCTTGGTGTGGGGTAATGAGCAGTTCTTC	CASSLVWGNEQFF
TRBV6-5	TRBJ1-1	NA	NA	TGTGACAGCAGCCCGAGGGGGTACACCGAAGCTTTCTTT	CDSSPRGYTEAFF
TRBV28	TRBJ1-5	NA	NA	TGTGCCAGCTGGGGCAGGGATCAGCCCCAGCATTTT	CASWGRDQPQHF
TRBV11-2	TRBJ2-7	NA	NA	TGCACCAGCAACTTAGAATTAGGGAGCTCCTACGAGCAGTACTTC	CTSNLELGSSYEQYF
TRBV10-1	TRBJ2-2	TRBD1	many	TGCGCCAGCAGTTATTACAGGGGAACCGGGGAGCTGTTTTTT	CASSYYRGTGELFF
TRBV14	TRBJ2-5	NA	few	TGTGCCAGCAGCCAATGGGCGACGTTAGCCTCCGAGACCCAGTACTTC	CASSQWATLASETQYF
TRBV29-1	TRBJ2-7	NA	NA	TGCAGCGTTGAAGATCCAGTATACGAGCAGTACTTC	CSVEDPVYEQYF
TRBV11-2	TRBJ2-1	TRBD2	NA	TGTACCAGCAGCTTAGTGAAAAGCGGGAGTAAGAATGAGCAGTTTTTC	CTSSLVKSGSKNEQFF
TRBV28	TRBJ2-2	NA	NA	TGTGCCACCAACAAGGGGCTGAACACCGGGGAGCTGTCTTTT	CATNKGLNTGELSF